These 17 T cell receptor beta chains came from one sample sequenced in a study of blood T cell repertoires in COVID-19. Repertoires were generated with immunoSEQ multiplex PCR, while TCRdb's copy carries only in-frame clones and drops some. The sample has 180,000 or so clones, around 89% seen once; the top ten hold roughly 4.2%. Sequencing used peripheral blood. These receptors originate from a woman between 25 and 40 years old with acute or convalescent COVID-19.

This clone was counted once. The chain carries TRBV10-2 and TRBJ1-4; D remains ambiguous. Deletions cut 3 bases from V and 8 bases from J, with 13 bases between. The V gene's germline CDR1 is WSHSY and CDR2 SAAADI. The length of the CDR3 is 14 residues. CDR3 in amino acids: CASSDWQAREKLFF. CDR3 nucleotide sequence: TGCGCCAGCAGTGATTGGCAGGCGCGCGAAAAACTGTTTTTT.

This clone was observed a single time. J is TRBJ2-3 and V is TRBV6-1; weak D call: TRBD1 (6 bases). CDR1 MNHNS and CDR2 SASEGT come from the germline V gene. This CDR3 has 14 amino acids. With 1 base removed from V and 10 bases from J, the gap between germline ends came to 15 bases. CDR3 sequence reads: CASSEDPRDIAQYF. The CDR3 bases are TGTGCCAGCAGTGAAGACCCTAGGGACATAGCGCAGTATTTT.

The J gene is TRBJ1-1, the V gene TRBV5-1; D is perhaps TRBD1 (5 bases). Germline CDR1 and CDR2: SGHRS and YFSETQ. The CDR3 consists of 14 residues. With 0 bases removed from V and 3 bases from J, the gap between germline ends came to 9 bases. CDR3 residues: CASSLGGFDTEAFF. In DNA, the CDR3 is TGCGCCAGCAGCTTGGGGGGCTTCGACACTGAAGCTTTCTTT. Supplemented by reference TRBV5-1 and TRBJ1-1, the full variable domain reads KAGVTQTPRYLIKTRGQQVTLSCSPISGHRSVSWYQQTPGQGLQFLFEYFSETQRNKGNFPGRFSGRQFSNSRSEMNVSTLELGDSALYLCASSLGGFDTEAFFGQGTRLTVV.

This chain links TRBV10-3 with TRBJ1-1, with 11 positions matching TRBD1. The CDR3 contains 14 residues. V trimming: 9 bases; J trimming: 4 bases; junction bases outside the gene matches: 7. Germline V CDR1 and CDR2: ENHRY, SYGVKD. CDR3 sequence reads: CAIDQGQGGTEAFF. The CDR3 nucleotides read TGTGCCATAGACCAGGGACAGGGGGGCACTGAAGCTTTCTTT.

CDR3: CATRQTSGANVLTF. CDR3 DNA: TGTGCCACCCGACAGACCTCTGGGGCCAACGTCCTGACTTTC. This chain uses TRBV2 with TRBJ2-6; weak D call: TRBD1 (5 bases). Germline assignment: CDR1 SNHLY and CDR2 FYNNEI. CDR3 length: 14 residues. V was clipped by 10 bases and J by 0 bases, with 10 bases between them.

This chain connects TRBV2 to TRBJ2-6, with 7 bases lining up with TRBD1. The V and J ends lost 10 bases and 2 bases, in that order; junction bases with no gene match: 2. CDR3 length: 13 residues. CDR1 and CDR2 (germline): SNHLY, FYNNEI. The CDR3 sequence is CATDRAGANVLTF. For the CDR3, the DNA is TGTGCCACCGACAGGGCTGGGGCCAACGTCCTGACTTTC.

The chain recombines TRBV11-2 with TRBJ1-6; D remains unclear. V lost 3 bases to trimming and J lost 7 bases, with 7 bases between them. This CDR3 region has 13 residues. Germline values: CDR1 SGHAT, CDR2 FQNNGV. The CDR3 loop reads CASSLIENSPLHF. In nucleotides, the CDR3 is TGTGCCAGCAGCTTGATAGAGAATTCACCCCTCCACTTT.

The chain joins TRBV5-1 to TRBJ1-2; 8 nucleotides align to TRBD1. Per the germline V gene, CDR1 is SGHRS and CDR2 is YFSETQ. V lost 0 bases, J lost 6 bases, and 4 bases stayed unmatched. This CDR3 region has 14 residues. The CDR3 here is CASSLGQGADGYTF. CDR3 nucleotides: TGCGCCAGCAGCTTGGGTCAGGGGGCAGATGGCTACACCTTC.

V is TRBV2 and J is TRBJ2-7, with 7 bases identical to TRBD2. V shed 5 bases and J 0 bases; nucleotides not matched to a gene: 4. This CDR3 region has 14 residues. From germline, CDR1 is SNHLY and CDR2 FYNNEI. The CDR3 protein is CASSRTSSSYEQYF. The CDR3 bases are TGTGCCAGCAGTAGGACTAGTAGCTCCTACGAGCAGTACTTC.

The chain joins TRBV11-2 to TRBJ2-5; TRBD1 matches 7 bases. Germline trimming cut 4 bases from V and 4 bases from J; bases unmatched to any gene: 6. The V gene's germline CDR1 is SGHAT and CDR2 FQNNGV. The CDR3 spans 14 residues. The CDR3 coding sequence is TGTGCCAGCAGCTCGGGACAGACAAGAGAGACCCAGTACTTC. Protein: CASSSGQTRETQYF.

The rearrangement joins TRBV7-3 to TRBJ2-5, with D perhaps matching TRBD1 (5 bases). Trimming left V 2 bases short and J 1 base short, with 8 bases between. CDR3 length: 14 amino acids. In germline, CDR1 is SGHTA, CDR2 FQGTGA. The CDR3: CASSLCDSQETQYF. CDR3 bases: TGTGCCAGCAGCTTATGTGACAGCCAAGAGACCCAGTACTTC.

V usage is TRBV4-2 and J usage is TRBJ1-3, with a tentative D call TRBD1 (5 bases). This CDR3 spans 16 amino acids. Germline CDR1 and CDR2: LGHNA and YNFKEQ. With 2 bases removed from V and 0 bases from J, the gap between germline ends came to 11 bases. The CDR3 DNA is TGTGCCAGCAGCCAAACAGGTACCAACTCTGGAAACACCATATATTTT. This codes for CASSQTGTNSGNTIYF.

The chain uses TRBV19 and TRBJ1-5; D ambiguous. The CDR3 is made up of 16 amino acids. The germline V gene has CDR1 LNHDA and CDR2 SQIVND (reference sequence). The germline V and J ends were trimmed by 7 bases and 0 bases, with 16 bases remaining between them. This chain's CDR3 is CASTPELRNSNQPQHF. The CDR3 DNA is TGTGCCAGTACCCCGGAGCTGCGGAATAGCAATCAGCCCCAGCATTTT.

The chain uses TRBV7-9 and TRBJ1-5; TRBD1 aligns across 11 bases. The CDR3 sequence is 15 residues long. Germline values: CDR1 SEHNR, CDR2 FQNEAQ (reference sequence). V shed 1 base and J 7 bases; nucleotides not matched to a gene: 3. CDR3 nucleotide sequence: TGTGCCAGCAGCTTAGACGGACAGGGGGCCCAGCCCCAGCATTTT. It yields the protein CASSLDGQGAQPQHF.

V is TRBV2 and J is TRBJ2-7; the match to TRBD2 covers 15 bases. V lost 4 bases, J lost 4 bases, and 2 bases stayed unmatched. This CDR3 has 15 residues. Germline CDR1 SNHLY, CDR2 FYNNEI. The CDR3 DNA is TGTGCCAGCAGTGGGACTAGCGGGAGGGGTTACGAGCAGTACTTC. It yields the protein CASSGTSGRGYEQYF.

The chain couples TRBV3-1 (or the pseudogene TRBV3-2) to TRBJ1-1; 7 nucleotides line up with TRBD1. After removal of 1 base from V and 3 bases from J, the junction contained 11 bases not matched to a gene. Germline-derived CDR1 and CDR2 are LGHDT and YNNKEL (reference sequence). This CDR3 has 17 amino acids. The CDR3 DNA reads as TGTGCCAGCAGCCAAGGAGGGGGCTGGGAGTGGTACACTGAAGCTTTCTTT. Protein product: CASSQGGGWEWYTEAFF.

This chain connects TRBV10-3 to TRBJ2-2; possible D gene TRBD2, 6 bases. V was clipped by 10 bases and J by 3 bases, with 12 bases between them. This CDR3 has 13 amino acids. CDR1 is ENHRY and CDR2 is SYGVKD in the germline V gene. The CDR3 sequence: CATLGGDTGELFF. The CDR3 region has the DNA TGTGCCACCCTGGGGGGTGACACCGGGGAGCTGTTTTTT.